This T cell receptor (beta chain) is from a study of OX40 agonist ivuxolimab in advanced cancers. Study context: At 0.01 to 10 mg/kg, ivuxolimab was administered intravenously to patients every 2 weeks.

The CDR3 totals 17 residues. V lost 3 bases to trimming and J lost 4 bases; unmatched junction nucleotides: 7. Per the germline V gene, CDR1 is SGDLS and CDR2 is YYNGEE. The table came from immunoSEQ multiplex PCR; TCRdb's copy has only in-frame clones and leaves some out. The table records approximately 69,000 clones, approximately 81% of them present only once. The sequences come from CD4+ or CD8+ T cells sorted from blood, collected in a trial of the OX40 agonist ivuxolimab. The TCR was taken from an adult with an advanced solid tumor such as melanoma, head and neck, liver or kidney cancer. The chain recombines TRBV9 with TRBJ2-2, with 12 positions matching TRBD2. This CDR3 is CASSGLAGARGTGELFF. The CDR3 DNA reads TGTGCCAGCAGCGGACTAGCGGGGGCCCGGGGCACCGGGGAGCTGTTTTTT.